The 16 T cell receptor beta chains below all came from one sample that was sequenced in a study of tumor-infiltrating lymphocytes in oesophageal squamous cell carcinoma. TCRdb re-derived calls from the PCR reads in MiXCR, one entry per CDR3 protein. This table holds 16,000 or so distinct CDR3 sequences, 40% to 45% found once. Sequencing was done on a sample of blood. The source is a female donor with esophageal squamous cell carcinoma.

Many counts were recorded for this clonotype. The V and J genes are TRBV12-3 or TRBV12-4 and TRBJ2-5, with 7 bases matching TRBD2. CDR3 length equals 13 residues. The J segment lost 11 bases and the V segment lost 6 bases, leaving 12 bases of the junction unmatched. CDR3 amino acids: CASRPSGNNEQYF. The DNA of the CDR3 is TGTGCCAGCAGACCTAGCGGTAACAATGAGCAGTACTTC.

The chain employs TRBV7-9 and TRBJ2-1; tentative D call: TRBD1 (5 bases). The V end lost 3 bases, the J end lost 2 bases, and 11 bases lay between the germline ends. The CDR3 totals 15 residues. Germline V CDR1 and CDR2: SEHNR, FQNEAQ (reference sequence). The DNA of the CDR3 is TGTGCCAGCAGCTTGGGGCCTGCGGCCTACAATGAGCAGTTCTTC. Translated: CASSLGPAAYNEQFF.

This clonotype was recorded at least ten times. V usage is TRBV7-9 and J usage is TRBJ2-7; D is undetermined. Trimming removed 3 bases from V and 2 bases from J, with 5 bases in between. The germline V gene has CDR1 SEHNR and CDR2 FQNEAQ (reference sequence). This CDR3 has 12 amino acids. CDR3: CASSFKAYEQYF. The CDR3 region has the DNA TGTGCCAGCAGCTTTAAAGCCTACGAGCAGTACTTC.

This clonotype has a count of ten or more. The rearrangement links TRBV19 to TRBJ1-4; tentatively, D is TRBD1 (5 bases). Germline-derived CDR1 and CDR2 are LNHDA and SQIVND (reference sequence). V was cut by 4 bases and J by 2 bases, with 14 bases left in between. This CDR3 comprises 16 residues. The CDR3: CASSKETVQTNEKLFF. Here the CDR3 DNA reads TGTGCCAGTAGTAAGGAGACAGTGCAGACTAATGAAAAACTGTTTTTT.

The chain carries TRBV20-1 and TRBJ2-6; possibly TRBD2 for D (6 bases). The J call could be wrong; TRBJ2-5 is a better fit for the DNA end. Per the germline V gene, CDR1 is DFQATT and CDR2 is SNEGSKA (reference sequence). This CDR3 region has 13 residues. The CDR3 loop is CSAPGQLGGTQYF. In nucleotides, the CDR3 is TGCAGTGCCCCCGGTCAATTGGGGGGGACCCAGTACTTC.

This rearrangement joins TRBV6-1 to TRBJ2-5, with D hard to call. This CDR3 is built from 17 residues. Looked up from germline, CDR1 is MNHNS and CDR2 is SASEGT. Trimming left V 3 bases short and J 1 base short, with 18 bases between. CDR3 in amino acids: CASSDNYRRKPQETQYF. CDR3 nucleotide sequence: TGTGCCAGCAGTGATAATTATCGGAGAAAACCCCAAGAGACCCAGTACTTC.

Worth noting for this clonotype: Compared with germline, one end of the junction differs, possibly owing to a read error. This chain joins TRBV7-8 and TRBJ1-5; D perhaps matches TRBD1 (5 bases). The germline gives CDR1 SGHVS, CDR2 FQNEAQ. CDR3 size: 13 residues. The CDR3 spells CANSLAGNQPQHF. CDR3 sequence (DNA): TGTGCCAACAGCTTAGCAGGGAATCAGCCCCAGCATTTT.

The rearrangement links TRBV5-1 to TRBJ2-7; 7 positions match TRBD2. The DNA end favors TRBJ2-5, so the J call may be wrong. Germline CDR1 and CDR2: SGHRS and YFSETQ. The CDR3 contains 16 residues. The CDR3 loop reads CASSLAPSGGKETQYF. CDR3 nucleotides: TGCGCCAGCAGCTTGGCCCCTAGCGGCGGGAAAGAGACCCAGTACTTC.

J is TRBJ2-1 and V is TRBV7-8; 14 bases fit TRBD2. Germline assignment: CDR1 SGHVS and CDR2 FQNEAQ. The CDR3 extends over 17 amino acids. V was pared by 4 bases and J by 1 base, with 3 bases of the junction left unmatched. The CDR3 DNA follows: TGTGCCAGCAGCTCAGGACTAGCGGGAGGTTCCTACAATGAGCAGTTCTTC. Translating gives CASSSGLAGGSYNEQFF.

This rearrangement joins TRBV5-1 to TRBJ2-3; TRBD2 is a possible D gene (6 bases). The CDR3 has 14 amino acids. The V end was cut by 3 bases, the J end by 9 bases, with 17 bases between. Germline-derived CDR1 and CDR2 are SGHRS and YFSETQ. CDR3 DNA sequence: TGCGCCAGCAGCTCCGGGACTTACATGTACACGCAGTATTTT. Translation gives CASSSGTYMYTQYF.

CDR3 coding DNA: TGTGCCAGCAGCACATACAGGGTAACTGGGGCCAACGTCCTGACTTTC. This codes for CASSTYRVTGANVLTF. V gene TRBV7-9 combines with J gene TRBJ2-6; maybe TRBD1 (6 bases). The length of the CDR3 is 16 residues. Germline CDR1 is SEHNR and CDR2 is FQNEAQ (reference sequence). Trimming removed 5 bases at V and 2 bases at J, with 13 bases between.

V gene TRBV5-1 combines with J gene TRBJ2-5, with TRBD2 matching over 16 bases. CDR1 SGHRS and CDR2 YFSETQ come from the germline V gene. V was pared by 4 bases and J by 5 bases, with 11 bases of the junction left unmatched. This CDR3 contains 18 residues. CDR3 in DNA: TGCGCCAGCAGCCCTGGGACTAGCGGGGGGGCATTCGGGGAGACCCAGTACTTC. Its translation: CASSPGTSGGAFGETQYF.

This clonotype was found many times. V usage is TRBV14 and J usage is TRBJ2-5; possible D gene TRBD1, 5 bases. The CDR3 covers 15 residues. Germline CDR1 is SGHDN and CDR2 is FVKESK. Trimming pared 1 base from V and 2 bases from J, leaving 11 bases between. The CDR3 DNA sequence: TGTGCCAGCAGCCAAGTTCAGGGCAGACAAGAGACCCAGTACTTC. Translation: CASSQVQGRQETQYF.

This CDR3 is CASSETSGSVEQFF. The CDR3 DNA reads as TGCGCCAGCAGTGAGACTAGCGGGAGTGTAGAGCAGTTCTTC. This chain connects TRBV10-2 to TRBJ2-1; 11 bases are a match to TRBD2. Trimming cost V 2 bases and J 10 bases; bases outside gene matches: 4. The germline CDR1 and CDR2 sequences are WSHSY and SAAADI. The CDR3 spans 14 residues.

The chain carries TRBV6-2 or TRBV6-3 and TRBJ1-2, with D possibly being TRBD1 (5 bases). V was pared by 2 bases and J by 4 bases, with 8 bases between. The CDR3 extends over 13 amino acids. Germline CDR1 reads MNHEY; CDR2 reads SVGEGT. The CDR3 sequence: CASSYEGPYGYTF. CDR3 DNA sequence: TGTGCCAGCAGTTACGAGGGACCCTATGGCTACACCTTC.

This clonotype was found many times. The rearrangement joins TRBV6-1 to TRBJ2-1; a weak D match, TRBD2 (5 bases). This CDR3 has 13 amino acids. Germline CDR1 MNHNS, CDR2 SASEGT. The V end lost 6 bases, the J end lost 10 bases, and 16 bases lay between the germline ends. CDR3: CASREPGLYEQFF. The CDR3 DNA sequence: TGTGCCAGCAGGGAACCTGGACTGTACGAGCAGTTCTTC.